This TCR beta chain emerged from a study of blood T cell repertoires in COVID-19. Study in general: Spain, Italy and the United States supplied samples that represented acute and convalescent COVID-19.

This CDR3 is 17 amino acids long. Trimming took 2 bases from V and 5 from J, leaving 19 bases between them. CDR1 and CDR2 (germline): SGHRS, YFSETQ. The data were produced by immunoSEQ multiplex PCR, yet TCRdb's version contains in-frame clones alone and is incomplete. The sample includes over 90,000 clones, more than 65% of them seen just once. Material for sequencing was peripheral blood. The clonotype was recovered from a man older than 75 with active or convalescent COVID-19. V gene TRBV5-1 combines with J gene TRBJ1-4, with D perhaps matching TRBD1 (5 bases). In DNA form, the CDR3 reads TGCGCCAGCAGCTTCAGCCCTAACAGGAGGGCCAATGAAAAACTGTTTTTT. Its translation is CASSFSPNRRANEKLFF.